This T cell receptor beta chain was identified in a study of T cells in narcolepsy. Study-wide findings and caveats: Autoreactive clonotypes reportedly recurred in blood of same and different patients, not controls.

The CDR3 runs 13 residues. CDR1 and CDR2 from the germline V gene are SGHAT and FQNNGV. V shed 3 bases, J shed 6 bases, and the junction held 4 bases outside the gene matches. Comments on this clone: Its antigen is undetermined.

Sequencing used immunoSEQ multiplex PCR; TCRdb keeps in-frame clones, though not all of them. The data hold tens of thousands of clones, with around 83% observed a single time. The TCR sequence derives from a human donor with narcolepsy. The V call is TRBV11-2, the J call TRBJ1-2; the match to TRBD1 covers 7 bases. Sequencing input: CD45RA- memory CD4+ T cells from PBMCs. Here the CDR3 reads CASSFAGGNGYTF. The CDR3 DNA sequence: TGTGCCAGCAGCTTTGCAGGGGGAAATGGCTACACCTTC.